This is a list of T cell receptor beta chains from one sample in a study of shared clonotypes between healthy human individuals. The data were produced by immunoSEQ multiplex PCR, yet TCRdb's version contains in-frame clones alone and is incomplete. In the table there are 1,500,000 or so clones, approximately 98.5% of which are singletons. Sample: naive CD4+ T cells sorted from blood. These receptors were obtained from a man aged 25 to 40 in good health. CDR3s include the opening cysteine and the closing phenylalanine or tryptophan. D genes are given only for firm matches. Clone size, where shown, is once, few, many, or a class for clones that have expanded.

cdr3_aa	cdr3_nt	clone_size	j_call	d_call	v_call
CASSKDRVQETQYF	TGCGCCAGCAGCAAGGACAGAGTCCAAGAGACCCAGTACTTC	-	TRBJ2-5	-	TRBV5-1
CASKLWPSETYEQYF	TGCGCCAGCAAACTGTGGCCTAGCGAAACCTACGAGCAGTACTTC	-	TRBJ2-7	-	TRBV5-1
CASRGGDQYNEQFF	TGCGCCAGCAGAGGTGGAGATCAATACAATGAGCAGTTCTTC	-	TRBJ2-1	-	TRBV5-1
CASSQVASGLYNEQFF	TGTGCCAGCAGCCAAGTGGCTAGCGGCCTATACAATGAGCAGTTCTTC	-	TRBJ2-1	TRBD2	TRBV14
CASSSTGGAYNEQFF	TGTGCCAGCAGTTCCACAGGGGGCGCGTACAATGAGCAGTTCTTC	once	TRBJ2-1	TRBD1	TRBV6-6
CASSSTGGAYNEQFF	TGCGCCAGCAGCTCGACAGGGGGCGCCTACAATGAGCAGTTCTTC	once	TRBJ2-1	TRBD1	TRBV4-3
CASHTSALYYEQYF	TGTGCCAGCCATACTAGCGCGTTATACTACGAGCAGTACTTC	-	TRBJ2-7	TRBD2	TRBV28
CASSHPTEIHETQYF	TGTGCCAGCAGCCATCCCACGGAAATCCACGAGACCCAGTACTTC	-	TRBJ2-5	-	TRBV7-2
CARLGDVYEQYF	TGTGCCAGGCTGGGGGACGTCTACGAGCAGTACTTC	-	TRBJ2-7	-	TRBV25-1
CASSIQGGGDTQYF	TGTGCCAGTAGTATCCAAGGGGGAGGGGATACGCAGTATTTT	-	TRBJ2-3	-	TRBV19
CASSLAGFSEKLFF	TGTGCCAGCAGCCTAGCAGGGTTTAGTGAAAAACTGTTTTTT	-	TRBJ1-4	-	TRBV11-2
CASSVTSRLYNEQFF	TGTGCCAGCAGCGTGACCTCCCGACTATACAATGAGCAGTTCTTC	once	TRBJ2-1	-	TRBV5-6
CASSYRESYEQYF	TGCGCCAGCAGCTACAGGGAATCCTACGAGCAGTACTTC	-	TRBJ2-7	-	TRBV5-1
CASSFLQGALNTQYF	TGTGCCAGCAGCTTCCTACAGGGGGCTCTGAATACGCAGTATTTT	few	TRBJ2-3	TRBD1	TRBV5-6
CASSNTRNTGELFF	TGTGCCAGCAGCAACACTAGAAACACCGGGGAGCTGTTTTTT	once	TRBJ2-2	-	TRBV14
CASSPGGGATGLNTIYF	TGTGCCAGCAGCCCGGGGGGAGGGGCCACCGGCCTAAACACCATATATTTT	-	TRBJ1-3	-	TRBV9
CASSQPGGRQYF	TGTGCCAGCAGTCAACCAGGGGGCCGGCAGTACTTC	-	TRBJ2-7	TRBD1	TRBV27
CASSPPLASGSYEQYF	TGTGCCAGCTCACCACCGCTGGCCTCGGGCTCCTACGAGCAGTACTTC	-	TRBJ2-7	-	TRBV18
CASTGFGEKLFF	TGTGCCAGCACCGGTTTCGGTGAAAAACTGTTTTTT	-	TRBJ1-4	-	TRBV28
CASSGGTSGKHSQETQYF	TGTGCCAGCAGTGGGGGGACTAGCGGGAAACATAGCCAAGAGACCCAGTACTTC	-	TRBJ2-5	TRBD2	TRBV5-4
CASSLSFTGELFF	TGTGCCAGCAGCTTAAGTTTCACCGGGGAGCTGTTTTTT	-	TRBJ2-2	-	TRBV7-3
CSVDYGTVAFF	TGCAGCGTTGACTACGGCACCGTAGCTTTCTTT	-	TRBJ1-1	-	TRBV29-1
CASGPVESTDTQYF	TGTGCCAGCGGCCCCGTCGAGTCCACAGATACGCAGTATTTT	-	TRBJ2-3	-	TRBV28
CASSFRSSGSLHEQYF	TGTGCCAGCAGCTTCCGTTCTAGCGGGAGTTTACACGAGCAGTACTTC	-	TRBJ2-7	TRBD2	TRBV7-9
CASSFKLVGGEQYF	TGTGCCAGCAGCTTTAAACTCGTGGGGGGCGAGCAGTACTTC	-	TRBJ2-7	-	TRBV5-6
CASSLRTGGTGELFF	TGTGCCAGTAGTCTGAGGACAGGGGGCACCGGGGAGCTGTTTTTT	-	TRBJ2-2	TRBD1	TRBV19
CASSLGAGEQFF	TGTGCCAGCAGCTTAGGGGCTGGTGAGCAGTTCTTC	-	TRBJ2-1	-	TRBV7-9
CASSLGVTGSAGELFF	TGCGCCAGCAGCTTGGGGGTCACGGGGTCAGCCGGGGAGCTGTTTTTT	-	TRBJ2-2	-	TRBV5-1
CASSESLAGGSKYF	TGTGCCAGCAGTGAGTCTTTAGCGGGAGGTAGTAAGTACTTC	few	TRBJ2-7	TRBD2	TRBV2
CASREVTSEFEQFF	TGTGCCAGCAGGGAGGTTACTAGCGAGTTTGAGCAGTTCTTC	-	TRBJ2-1	TRBD2	TRBV2
CASRAGSRQSTF	TGTGCCAGCAGGGCCGGGTCTCGACAGAGCACCTTC	-	TRBJ1-2	-	TRBV2
CSVDLGSLYQETQYF	TGCAGCGTTGATTTGGGGAGCCTTTACCAAGAGACCCAGTACTTC	-	TRBJ2-5	-	TRBV29-1
CASSPGWGTPYEQYF	TGTGCCAGCAGCCCGGGGTGGGGGACACCCTACGAGCAGTACTTC	-	TRBJ2-7	-	TRBV5-6